The rows below give T cell receptor beta chains drawn from one sample of a study of blood T cell repertoires in COVID-19. Produced via immunoSEQ multiplex PCR; TCRdb's table is partial and in-frame only. This table holds 95,000 or so clones, 84% found once. The sample consisted of peripheral blood. These TCRs come from a human donor in a cohort sampled during active COVID-19. CDR3s include the opening cysteine and the closing phenylalanine or tryptophan. A D gene is named only where the DNA matches it firmly. Rows may omit the clone size; those that give it use once, few, many or a size class.

j_call	v_call	d_call	clone_size	cdr3_nt	cdr3_aa
TRBJ2-1	TRBV5-1	TRBD2	.	TGCGCCAGCAGCCTGTCTAGCGGCTCCTACAATGAGCAGTTCTTC	CASSLSSGSYNEQFF
TRBJ2-1	TRBV19	TRBD1	.	TGTGCCAGTAATAATCCTTCTGGACAGGGGGTTCGGGAGCAGTTCTTC	CASNNPSGQGVREQFF
TRBJ2-1	TRBV6-2/TRBV6-3	TRBD2	.	TGTGCCAGCAGTTACCCGGGGAGCGGGGGGTTACGCAATGAGCAGTTCTTC	CASSYPGSGGLRNEQFF
TRBJ1-4	TRBV28	TRBD1	.	TGTGCCAGCAGACCCTGGGACAGGGGGCGTGAAAAACTGTTTTTT	CASRPWDRGREKLFF
TRBJ1-1	TRBV5-4	.	.	TGTGCCAGCAGCTTGATAGGACAGACGGCTGAAGCTTTCTTT	CASSLIGQTAEAFF
TRBJ1-3	TRBV6-5	.	.	TGTGCCAGCAGTCTTACAAGTACCGGAAACACCATATATTTT	CASSLTSTGNTIYF
TRBJ2-1	TRBV7-6	TRBD1	.	TGTGCCAGCAGCTCTACGGGACAGGGAGTCAATGAGCAGTTCTTC	CASSSTGQGVNEQFF
TRBJ2-1	TRBV6-4	.	.	TGTGCCAGCAGTGAGCGGGGTAGCTCCTACAATGAGCAGTTCTTC	CASSERGSSYNEQFF
TRBJ2-2	TRBV14	.	.	TGTGCCAGCAGCCCAGAGTGGGGGGCCGGGGAGCTGTTTTTT	CASSPEWGAGELFF
TRBJ2-3	TRBV6-6	TRBD1	.	TGTGCCAGCAGTTCGCAGGGGGCGTTAGATACGCAGTATTTT	CASSSQGALDTQYF
TRBJ2-7	TRBV28	TRBD1	once	TGTGCCAGCAGCCGTGGACAGGGGGGGACCCCTAGGGAGCAGTACTTC	CASSRGQGGTPREQYF
TRBJ2-2	TRBV12-3/TRBV12-4	.	.	TGTGCCAGCAGTGCAGGTGGCACCGGGGAGCTGTTTTTT	CASSAGGTGELFF
TRBJ2-1	TRBV4-1	TRBD2	.	TGCGCCAGCAGCCAGGGATTAGCGGGAGGGCAAGTACCCTACAATGAGCAGTTCTTC	CASSQGLAGGQVPYNEQFF
TRBJ1-5	TRBV4-1	TRBD1	few	TGCGCCAGCAGCCAAGAGACAGGGAATCAGCCCCAGCATTTT	CASSQETGNQPQHF
TRBJ2-4	TRBV28	.	.	TGTGCCAGCAGTTTAAGGGGAGGCATTCAGTACTTC	CASSLRGGIQYF
TRBJ2-7	TRBV5-1	TRBD2	.	TGCGCCAGCACCGAGACTAGCGGGGCGACCTACGAGCAGTACTTC	CASTETSGATYEQYF
TRBJ1-1	TRBV7-8	.	once	TGTGCCAGCAACCTAGGGGGTAACACTGAAGCTTTCTTT	CASNLGGNTEAFF
TRBJ1-2	TRBV27	.	.	TGTGCCAGCAGCTCACAGGGTCGGGGCTACACCTTC	CASSSQGRGYTF
TRBJ1-1	TRBV7-2	.	.	TGTGCCAGCAGCTTAGCGCGACAGCAGACTGAAGCTTTCTTT	CASSLARQQTEAFF
TRBJ2-2	TRBV7-3	.	.	TGTGCCAGCAGCCTTAGCGACACCGGGGAGCTGTTTTTT	CASSLSDTGELFF
TRBJ2-3	TRBV5-4	TRBD2	.	TGTGCCAGCAGCTTGACTAGCGGGAGGAGGTCAGATACGCAGTATTTT	CASSLTSGRRSDTQYF
TRBJ2-3	TRBV12-3/TRBV12-4	TRBD1	.	TGTGCCAGCAGCAGGGGGCTGGCAGATACGCAGTATTTT	CASSRGLADTQYF
TRBJ2-1	TRBV15	.	once	TGTGCCACCAGCAGAGATCCTATATCCTACAATGAGCAGTTCTTC	CATSRDPISYNEQFF
TRBJ2-1	TRBV4-1	.	.	TGCGCCAGCAGCCAGCTAGCCTACAATGAGCAGTTCTTC	CASSQLAYNEQFF
TRBJ2-5	TRBV7-7	.	.	TGTGCTAGCAGCGTCCAGGGGCAGGCGGAGACCCAGTACTTC	CASSVQGQAETQYF
TRBJ2-2	TRBV29-1	.	.	TGCAGCGTCTTGTCTACCGGGGAGCTGTTTTTT	CSVLSTGELFF
TRBJ2-1	TRBV7-5	.	.	TGTGCCAGAGGCCGGGGGGAGGAGGGTCGCAATGAGCAGTTCTTC	CARGRGEEGRNEQFF
TRBJ1-1	TRBV7-2	TRBD1	.	TGTGCCAGCAGCTTAGTAGGGGACAGGGTCGGGAACACTGAAGCTTTCTTT	CASSLVGDRVGNTEAFF
TRBJ2-7	TRBV6-5	.	.	TGTGCCAGCAGTTCCGACGGGATCCCCTACGAGCAGTACTTC	CASSSDGIPYEQYF
TRBJ2-1	TRBV27	TRBD2	.	TGTGCCAGCAGTCCCCAAAGACTAGCGACCCTAACGCAGTTCTTC	CASSPQRLATLTQFF
TRBJ2-3	TRBV27	.	.	TGTGCCAGCAAGCGCCAACCCACAGATACGCAGTATTTT	CASKRQPTDTQYF
TRBJ1-4	TRBV5-8	TRBD1	.	TGTGCCAGCAGCACCAATCCGGGACAGGGGTTTGAAAAACTGTTTTTT	CASSTNPGQGFEKLFF
TRBJ2-5	TRBV7-7	TRBD1	.	TGTGCCAGCCCGGGACAGGGGCTGCAAGAGACCCAGTACTTC	CASPGQGLQETQYF
TRBJ1-2	TRBV6-6	.	.	TGTGCCAGCAGTAACAGCTATGGCTACACCTTC	CASSNSYGYTF
TRBJ2-2	TRBV9	.	.	TGTGCCAGCAGCGCCGCGCGGCTACTGGTTAACACCGGGGAGCTGTTTTTT	CASSAARLLVNTGELFF
TRBJ2-5	TRBV18	.	.	TGTGCCAGCTCATCGCTAGCAGCGGCGGGGGAGACCCAGTACTTC	CASSSLAAAGETQYF
TRBJ2-4	TRBV18	.	.	TGTGCCAGCTCACCACCACCACTAGCCAAAAACATTCAGTACTTC	CASSPPPLAKNIQYF
TRBJ2-3	TRBV20-1	.	.	TGCAGTGCCGGGGCAGATACGCAGTATTTT	CSAGADTQYF
TRBJ2-1	TRBV7-2	TRBD2	.	TGTGCCAGCAGCTTAGCCCCCCCGATAGCGGGGGGGCGCAATGAGCAGTTCTTC	CASSLAPPIAGGRNEQFF
TRBJ2-6	TRBV6-5	.	.	TGTGCCACGCGGGCGGTCTCTGGGGCCAACGTCCTGACTTTC	CATRAVSGANVLTF
TRBJ1-1	TRBV11-3	.	.	TGTGCCAGCGGACGCCGGGGGAACGCTGAAGCTTTCTTT	CASGRRGNAEAFF
TRBJ2-1	TRBV18	TRBD1	.	TGTGCCAGCTCACGGACAGGAAGCTCCTACAATGAGCAGTTCTTC	CASSRTGSSYNEQFF
TRBJ2-1	TRBV5-1	TRBD1	.	TGCGCCAGCAGCTTATCACAGGGGGGTGAGCAGTTCTTC	CASSLSQGGEQFF
TRBJ1-2	TRBV5-6	.	.	TGTGCCAGCAGCCCCGGGGGGGGCTCCTATGGCTACACCTTC	CASSPGGGSYGYTF
TRBJ1-6	TRBV5-1	.	.	TGCGCCAGCAGAACCCCTCTTCAGGGGTCGAATTCACCCCTCCACTTT	CASRTPLQGSNSPLHF
TRBJ1-1	TRBV6-5	.	.	.	CASSWGTGTFF
TRBJ2-5	TRBV29-1	TRBD2	.	TGCAGCGTCCGGCGGACTAGCGGGCAAGAGACCCAGTACTTC	CSVRRTSGQETQYF
TRBJ2-5	TRBV5-1	TRBD1	.	TGCGCCAGCAGCTTGGGACAGGGGGGAGAGACCCAGTACTTC	CASSLGQGGETQYF
TRBJ2-7	TRBV5-5	TRBD1	.	TGTGCCAGCAGCCTCGGGGCAGGGGGATTAAGGACTGGCGAGCAGTACTTC	CASSLGAGGLRTGEQYF
TRBJ1-6	TRBV14	TRBD1	.	TGTGCCAGCAGCCAAGACCCGACAGGGAATTCCTATAATTCACCCCTCCACTTT	CASSQDPTGNSYNSPLHF